This TCR beta chain was identified in a study of T cells in localized non-small cell lung cancer. Findings and limits, study-wide: It was uninvolved adjacent lung that showed the highest T cell clonality, exceeding tumor. Longer overall survival accompanied higher blood T cell density. For the top 100 tumor clones, a median roughly 56 also appeared in adjacent lung.

In regard to this clone: Its antigen is undetermined.

This table comes from immunoSEQ multiplex PCR, and its TCRdb copy is limited to in-frame clones, with some not included. The table lists about 75,000 clones, around 82% of them singletons, with about a tenth in the top ten. The specimen comprised peripheral blood, sampled before any cancer treatment. The receptor's source is an older female donor with stage I lung adenocarcinoma.

DNA of the CDR3: TGTGCCAGTAGACCCTATGACAGGGGATCGAACACTGAAGCTTTCTTT. It is translated as CASRPYDRGSNTEAFF. The V and J genes are TRBV19 and TRBJ1-1, with 8 bases fitting TRBD1. V trimming: 6 bases; J trimming: 1 base; junction bases outside the gene matches: 10. The germline CDR1 and CDR2 sequences are LNHDA and SQIVND (reference sequence). The CDR3 totals 16 residues.